What follows describes a single T cell receptor (beta chain). This receptor's antigen is unknown. The input lacks base qualities; no much larger clone sits a single base away. Enrolling through a virtual design, the prospective study's participants ranged in age from roughly 18 to 95 years and lived across roughly 23 United States geographic areas. To assign participants to cohorts, the prospective study relied on clinical history that participants themselves reported in a screening survey and a study questionnaire. Recovered participants in ImmuneRACE Cohort 3 were defined by two consecutive negative NP/OP PCR tests, clearance by a healthcare professional, or resolution of symptoms. Each participant in the prospective study had whole blood, serum and a nasopharyngeal or oropharyngeal swab collected by mobile phlebotomists. Over a roughly two-month period, participants in the prospective study had the option of providing additional blood draws and questionnaires. Before DNA extraction, prospective study blood samples were shipped either frozen or at room temperature.

These data are taken from a study of blood T cell repertoires in COVID-19 (TCRdb year 2020). About the investigation overall: The collaborator samples originated in the United States, Italy and Spain and spanned the acute and convalescent phases of COVID-19. The material from the prospective study consisted of cDNA or gDNA derived from T cells, B-cell-depleted T cells, or PBMCs. Subjects who had been exposed to COVID-19, were actively infected with it, or had recovered from it provided the deeply sampled blood TCRbeta repertoires that made up the dataset. The repertoires were released in a freely available public database meant as a resource for research on the immune response to SARS-CoV-2. The samples were drawn from the first 160 participants of the ongoing ImmuneRACE study and from 1,254 subjects provided by 6 global collaborators. The sample metadata nearly always contained a de-identified subject ID, COVID-19 status, age in years and sex. HLA class I and class II types, where available, came from metadata supplied by the sample provider rather than from assay-based typing.

V is cut back by 5 bases and J by 5 bases, with 3 bases in the junction unmatched. Measured from the cysteine to the phenylalanine, the CDR3 is 14 residues long. Here the CDR3 DNA is all that survives: 42 bases in frame from base 1. CDR1 and CDR2 were assigned from the germline V gene as SNHLY and FYNNEI. Here is what the overall study found, with its caveats: The quantity of clinical and demographic metadata differed by source and by participant and was supplied without curation.

TCRbeta CDR3 regions were amplified from genomic DNA using the immunoSEQ Assay, a bias-controlled multiplex PCR. As for how the authors treated the data: Within the assay, amplification of reference gene primers was used to estimate how many nucleated cells each sample contained. To quantify the absolute abundance of each unique TCRbeta CDR3 rearrangement, sequence reads were collapsed and filtered. Productive Simpson clonality was computed per sample as the square root of Simpson's diversity index over productive rearrangements. TCRdb obtained this table from immuneACCESS and retained in-frame rearrangements with V and J assigned. These tables miss some clones; where compared with another copy, unresolved V genes account for less than half of the shortfall, and the remainder is unexplained. Clonal size and the V and J genes are those of that table, whereas D and trimming came from the DNA. Across this sample there are hundreds of thousands of clones, with around 91% seen only once. The ten biggest clones cover approximately 9.8% of the sample.

The material sequenced was PBMCs or T cells enriched from blood (not recorded which). The chain is made from TRBV2 and TRBJ2-1, with 10 central nucleotides matching TRBD2. The receptor's source is a woman aged 40 to 49 who had recovered from COVID-19. The base sequence is TGTGCCAGCAGTTTCGGACTAGCGGACAATGAGCAGTTCTTC. The encoded protein is CASSFGLADNEQFF.